The entry below describes one T cell receptor beta chain. Antigen unknown. These data come from a study of T cells in Graves' hyperthyroidism and ophthalmopathy. General study findings and limits: Blood also showed most of the thyroid clonotypes that were expanded above 0.001.

There were TCR beta CDR3 regions amplified from RNA transcripts. TCR CDR3 underwent first-round RT-PCR with the HTBI primer set. TCRdb analysed the multiplex PCR reads with MiXCR anew, one entry per CDR3 protein. The table has around 440,000 distinct CDR3 sequences, approximately 14% seen once. The clonotype comes from a woman in her late teens or twenties with Graves' hyperthyroidism. Sequencing input: blood.

Here the CDR3 reads CASRGAGGFPHEQFF. CDR3 coding DNA: TGTGCCAGCAGGGGGGCGGGGGGGTTCCCCCATGAGCAGTTCTTC. This sequence joins TRBV6-1 and TRBJ2-1; 9 bases match TRBD2. Germline V lookup: CDR1 MNHNS, CDR2 SASEGT. The CDR3 has 15 residues. V was clipped by 6 bases and J by 8 bases; unmatched bases: 11.